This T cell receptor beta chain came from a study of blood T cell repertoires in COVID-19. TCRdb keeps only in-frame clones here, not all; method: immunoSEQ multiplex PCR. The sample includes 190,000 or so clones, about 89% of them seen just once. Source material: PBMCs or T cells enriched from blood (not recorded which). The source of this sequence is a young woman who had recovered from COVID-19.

The CDR3 coding sequence is TGTGCCAGCAGCCAAGATCGCCGGACTAGCGGGGGATACAATGAGCAGTTCTTC. Encoded protein: CASSQDRRTSGGYNEQFF. The chain couples TRBV3-1 (or the pseudogene TRBV3-2) to TRBJ2-1; 13 nucleotides line up with TRBD2. The V gene end was trimmed by 0 bases and the J gene end by 4 bases; junction bases not matched to a gene: 6. The CDR3 contains 18 residues. CDR1 and CDR2 from the germline V gene are LGHDT and YNNKEL (reference sequence).